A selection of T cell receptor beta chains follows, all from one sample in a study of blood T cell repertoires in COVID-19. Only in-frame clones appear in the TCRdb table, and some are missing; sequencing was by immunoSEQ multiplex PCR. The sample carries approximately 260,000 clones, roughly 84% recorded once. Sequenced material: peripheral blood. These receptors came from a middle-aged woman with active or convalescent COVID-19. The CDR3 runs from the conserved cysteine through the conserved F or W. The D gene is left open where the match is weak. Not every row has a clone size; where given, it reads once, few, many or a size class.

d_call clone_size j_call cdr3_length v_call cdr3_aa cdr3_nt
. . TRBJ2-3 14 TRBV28 CASSLLVDTDTQYF TGTGCCAGCAGTTTACTAGTCGACACAGATACGCAGTATTTT
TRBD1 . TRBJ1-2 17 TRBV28 CASSSPWSGQGTYGYTF TGTGCCAGCAGTTCTCCTTGGTCCGGACAGGGGACCTACGGCTACACCTTC
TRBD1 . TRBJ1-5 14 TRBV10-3 CAISRDRGNQPQHF TGTGCCATCAGTAGGGACAGGGGAAATCAGCCCCAGCATTTT
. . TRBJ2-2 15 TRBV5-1 CASGTGRGDTGELFF TGCGCCAGCGGTACTGGGCGGGGCGACACCGGGGAGCTGTTTTTT
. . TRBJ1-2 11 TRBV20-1 CRVQGMEGYTF TGCAGGGTTCAGGGGATGGAGGGCTACACCTTC
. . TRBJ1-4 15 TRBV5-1 CASSRSQGYNEKLFF TGCGCCAGCAGCAGGAGCCAGGGTTATAATGAAAAACTGTTTTTT
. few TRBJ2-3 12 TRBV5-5 CASSLGGDTQYF TGTGCCAGCAGCTTGGGAGGTGATACGCAGTATTTT
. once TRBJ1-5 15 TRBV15 CATSRDRSSNQPQHF TGTGCCACCAGCAGAGATAGGAGTAGCAATCAGCCCCAGCATTTT
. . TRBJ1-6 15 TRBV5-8 CASSSRERSNSPLHF TGTGCCAGCAGCTCTCGGGAAAGAAGTAATTCACCCCTCCACTTT
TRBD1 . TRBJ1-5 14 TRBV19 CASRQGAGNQPQHF TGTGCCAGTAGACAGGGGGCTGGCAATCAGCCCCAGCATTTT
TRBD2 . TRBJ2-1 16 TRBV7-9 CASSRLTSGIYNEQFF TGTGCCAGCAGCCGCCTGACTAGCGGGATCTACAATGAGCAGTTCTTC
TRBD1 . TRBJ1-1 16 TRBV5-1 CASILGPGQGSTEAFF TGCGCCAGCATTCTAGGACCGGGACAGGGGAGCACTGAAGCTTTCTTT
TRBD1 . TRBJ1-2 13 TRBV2 CASSPGQGFGYTF TGTGCCAGCAGTCCGGGACAGGGGTTTGGCTACACCTTC
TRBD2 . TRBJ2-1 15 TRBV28 CASSLLAGGANEQFF TGTGCCAGCAGTCTACTAGCGGGGGGGGCAAATGAGCAGTTCTTC
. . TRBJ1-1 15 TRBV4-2 CASSQDVGGYTEAFF TGTGCCAGCAGCCAGGACGTGGGGGGTTACACTGAAGCTTTCTTT
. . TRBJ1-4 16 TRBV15 CATSRDLVATNEKLFF TGTGCCACCAGCAGAGATCTCGTCGCAACTAATGAAAAACTGTTTTTT
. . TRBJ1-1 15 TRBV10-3 CAISDGTPGWAEAFF TGTGCCATCAGTGACGGGACACCGGGGTGGGCTGAAGCTTTCTTT
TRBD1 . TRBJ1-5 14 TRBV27 CASSLNRGNQPQHF TGTGCCAGCAGTTTAAACAGGGGGAATCAGCCCCAGCATTTT
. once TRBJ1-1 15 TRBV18 CASSPRGGGETEAFF TGTGCCAGCTCACCACGGGGAGGGGGAGAGACTGAAGCTTTCTTT
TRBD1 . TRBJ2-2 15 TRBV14 CASSQLSGGGGELFF TGTGCCAGCAGCCAGCTGTCAGGGGGCGGCGGGGAGCTGTTTTTT
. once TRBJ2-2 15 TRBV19 CASRSGTTNTGELFF TGTGCCAGTAGGTCCGGGACAACGAACACCGGGGAGCTGTTTTTT
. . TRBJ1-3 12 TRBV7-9 CASSTGVSTIYF TGTGCCAGCAGCACGGGGGTAAGCACCATATATTTT
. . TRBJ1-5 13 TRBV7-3 CASSFTGNQPQHF TGTGCCAGCAGCTTCACGGGTAATCAGCCCCAGCATTTT
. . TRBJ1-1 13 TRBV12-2 CASRLVGETEAFF TGTGCAAGTCGCTTAGTCGGGGAAACTGAAGCTTTCTTT
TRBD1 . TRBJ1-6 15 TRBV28 CASMGTGVLNSPLHF TGTGCCAGCATGGGGACAGGGGTTCTGAATTCACCCCTCCACTTT
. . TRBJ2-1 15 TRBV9 CASSVGSISYNEQFF TGTGCCAGCAGCGTAGGTTCCATCTCCTACAATGAGCAGTTCTTC
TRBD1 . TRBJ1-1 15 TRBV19 CASGVDRGFIAEAFF TGTGCCAGTGGGGTTGACAGGGGATTTATCGCTGAAGCTTTCTTT
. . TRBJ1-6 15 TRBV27 CASSLSGTRGSPLHF TGTGCCAGCAGTTTATCGGGGACTAGGGGTTCACCCCTCCACTTT
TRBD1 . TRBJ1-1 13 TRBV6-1 CASSEDRGTEAFF TGTGCCAGCAGTGAGGACAGGGGCACTGAAGCTTTCTTT
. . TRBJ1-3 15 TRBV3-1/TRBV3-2 CASSQDEGWRNTIYF TGTGCCAGCAGCCAAGATGAGGGTTGGCGAAACACCATATATTTT
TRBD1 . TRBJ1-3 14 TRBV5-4 CATGQWRSGNTIYF TGTGCCACGGGACAGTGGAGGAGTGGAAACACCATATATTTT
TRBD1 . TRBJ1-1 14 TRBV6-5 CASRRDRGGTEAFF TGTGCCAGCAGGCGGGACAGGGGAGGGACTGAAGCTTTCTTT
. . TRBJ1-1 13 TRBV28 CASTGYVGTEAFF TGTGCCAGCACAGGGTATGTAGGCACTGAAGCTTTCTTT
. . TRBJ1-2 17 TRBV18 CASSPLGAGPTNYGYTF TGTGCCAGCTCACCCCTCGGGGCGGGGCCTACTAACTATGGCTACACCTTC
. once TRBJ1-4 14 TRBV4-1 CASSQGTYNEKLFF TGCGCCAGCAGCCAAGGGACTTATAATGAAAAACTGTTTTTT
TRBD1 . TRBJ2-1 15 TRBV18 CASSLPGQGGPEQFF TGTGCCAGCTCACTCCCGGGACAGGGAGGACCTGAGCAGTTCTTC
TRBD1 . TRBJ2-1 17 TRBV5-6 CASSLGDRGRSNNEQFF TGTGCCAGCAGCTTGGGGGACAGGGGCCGATCGAACAATGAGCAGTTCTTC
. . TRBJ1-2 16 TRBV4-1 CASSRGEGVTNYGYTF TGCGCCAGCAGCCGTGGGGAGGGGGTTACTAACTATGGCTACACCTTC
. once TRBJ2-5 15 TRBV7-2 CASSLGAKDQETQYF TGTGCCAGCAGCTTAGGGGCCAAGGACCAAGAGACCCAGTACTTC
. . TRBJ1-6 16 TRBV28 CASSSTDNRWNSPLHF TGTGCCAGCAGTTCGACTGATAATCGATGGAATTCACCCCTCCACTTT
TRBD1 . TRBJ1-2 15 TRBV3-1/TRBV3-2 CASSKPGQGYYGYTF TGTGCCAGCAGCAAGCCGGGACAGGGATACTATGGCTACACCTTC
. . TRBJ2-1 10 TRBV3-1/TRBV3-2 CASSQNSLFF TGTGCCAGCAGCCAAAATAGTCTGTTCTTC
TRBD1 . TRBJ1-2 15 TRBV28 CASSFADRGRVGYTF TGTGCCAGCAGTTTCGCCGACAGGGGTCGGGTCGGCTACACCTTC
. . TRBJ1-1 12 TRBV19 CASSIGRTEAFF TGTGCCAGTAGTATTGGCAGAACTGAAGCTTTCTTT
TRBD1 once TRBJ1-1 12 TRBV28 CASSSTGTEAFF TGTGCCAGCAGTTCGACAGGGACTGAAGCTTTCTTT
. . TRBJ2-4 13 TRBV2 CASSGLSGNIQYF TGTGCCAGCTCCGGACTCTCCGGGAACATTCAGTACTTC
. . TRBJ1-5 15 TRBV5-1 CASSLAGAGNQPQHF TGCGCCAGCAGCTTGGCAGGGGCGGGCAATCAGCCCCAGCATTTT